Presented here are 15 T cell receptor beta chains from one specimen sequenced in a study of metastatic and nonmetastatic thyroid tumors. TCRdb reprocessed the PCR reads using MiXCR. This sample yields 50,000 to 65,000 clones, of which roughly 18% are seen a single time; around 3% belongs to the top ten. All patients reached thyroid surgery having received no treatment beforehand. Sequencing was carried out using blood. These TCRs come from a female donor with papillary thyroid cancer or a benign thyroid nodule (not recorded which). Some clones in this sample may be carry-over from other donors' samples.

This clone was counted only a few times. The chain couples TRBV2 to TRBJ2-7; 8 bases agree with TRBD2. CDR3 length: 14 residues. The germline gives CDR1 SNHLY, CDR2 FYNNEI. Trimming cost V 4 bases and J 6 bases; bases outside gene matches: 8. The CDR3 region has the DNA TGTGCCAGCAGTGGCCCAGCGGGAGTCGGCGAGCAGTACTTC. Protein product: CASSGPAGVGEQYF.

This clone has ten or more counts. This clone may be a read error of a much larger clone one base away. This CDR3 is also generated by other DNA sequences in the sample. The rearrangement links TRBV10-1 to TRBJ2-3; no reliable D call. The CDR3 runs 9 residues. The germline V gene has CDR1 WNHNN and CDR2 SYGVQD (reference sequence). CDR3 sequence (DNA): TGCGCAGTTACAGATACGCAGTATTTT. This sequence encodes CAVTDTQYF.

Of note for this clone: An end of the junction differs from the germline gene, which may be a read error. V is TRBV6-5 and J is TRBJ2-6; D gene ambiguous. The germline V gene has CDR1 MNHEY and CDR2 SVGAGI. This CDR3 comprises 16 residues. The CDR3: CASIYSHSSGANVLTF. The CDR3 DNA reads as TGTGCCAGCATTTACTCTCACTCCTCTGGGGCCAACGTCCTGACTTTC.

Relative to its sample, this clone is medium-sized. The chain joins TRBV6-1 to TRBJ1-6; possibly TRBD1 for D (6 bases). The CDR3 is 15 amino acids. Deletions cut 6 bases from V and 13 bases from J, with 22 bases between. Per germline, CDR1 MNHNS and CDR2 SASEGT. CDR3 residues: CASRNSGTLSLPLHF. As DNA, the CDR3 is TGTGCCAGCAGAAATTCCGGGACATTAAGTCTCCCCCTCCACTTT.

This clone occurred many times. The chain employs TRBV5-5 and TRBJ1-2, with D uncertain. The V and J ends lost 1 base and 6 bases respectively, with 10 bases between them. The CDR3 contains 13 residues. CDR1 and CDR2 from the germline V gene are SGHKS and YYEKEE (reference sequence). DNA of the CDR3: TGTGCCAGCAGCTTGCCCTCACCCAATGGCTACACCTTC. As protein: CASSLPSPNGYTF.

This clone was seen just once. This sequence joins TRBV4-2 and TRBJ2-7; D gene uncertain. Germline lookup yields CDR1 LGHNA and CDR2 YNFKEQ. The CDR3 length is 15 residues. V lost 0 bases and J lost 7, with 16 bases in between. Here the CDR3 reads CASSQDGYGIREQYF. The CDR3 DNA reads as TGTGCCAGCAGCCAAGATGGCTACGGAATACGAGAGCAGTACTTC.

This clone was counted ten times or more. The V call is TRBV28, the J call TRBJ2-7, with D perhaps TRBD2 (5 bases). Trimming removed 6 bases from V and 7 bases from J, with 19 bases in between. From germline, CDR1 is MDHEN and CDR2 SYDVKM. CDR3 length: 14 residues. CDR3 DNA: TGTGCCAGCAGCAGCCAGAGGGTGGTCAAGGAGCAGTACTTC. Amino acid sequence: CASSSQRVVKEQYF.

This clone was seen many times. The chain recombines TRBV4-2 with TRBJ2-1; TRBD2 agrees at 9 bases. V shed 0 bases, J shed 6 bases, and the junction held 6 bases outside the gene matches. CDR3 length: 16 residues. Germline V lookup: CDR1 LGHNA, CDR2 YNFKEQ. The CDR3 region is CASSQDLRGRANEQFF. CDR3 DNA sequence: TGTGCCAGCAGCCAAGATCTCCGCGGGAGGGCCAATGAGCAGTTCTTC.

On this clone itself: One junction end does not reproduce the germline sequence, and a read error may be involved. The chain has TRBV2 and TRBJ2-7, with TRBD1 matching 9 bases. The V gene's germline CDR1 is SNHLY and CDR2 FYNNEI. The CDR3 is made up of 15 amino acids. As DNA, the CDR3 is TGTGCCAGCGGTGAAGTCGGGACAGGGTCACGCGAGCAGTACTTC. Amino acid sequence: CASGEVGTGSREQYF.

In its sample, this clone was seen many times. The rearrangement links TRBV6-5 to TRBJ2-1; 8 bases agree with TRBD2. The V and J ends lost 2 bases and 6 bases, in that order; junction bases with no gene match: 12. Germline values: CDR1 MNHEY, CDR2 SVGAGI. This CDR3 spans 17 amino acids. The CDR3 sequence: CASSYGLAGIKSNEQFF. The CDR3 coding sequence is TGTGCCAGCAGTTACGGGCTAGCGGGCATTAAAAGCAATGAGCAGTTCTTC.

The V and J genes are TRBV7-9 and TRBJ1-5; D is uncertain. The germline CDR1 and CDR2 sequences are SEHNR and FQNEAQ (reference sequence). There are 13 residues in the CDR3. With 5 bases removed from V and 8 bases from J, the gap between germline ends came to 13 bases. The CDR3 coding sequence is TGTGCCAGCAGCCGCACAGAGAGCAAGCCCCAGCATTTT. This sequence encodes CASSRTESKPQHF.

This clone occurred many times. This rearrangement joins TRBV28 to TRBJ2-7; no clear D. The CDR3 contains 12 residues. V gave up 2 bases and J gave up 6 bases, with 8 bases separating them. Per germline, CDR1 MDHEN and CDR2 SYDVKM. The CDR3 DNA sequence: TGTGCCAGCAGTTTACAAGTGGGCGAGCAGTACTTC. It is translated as CASSLQVGEQYF.

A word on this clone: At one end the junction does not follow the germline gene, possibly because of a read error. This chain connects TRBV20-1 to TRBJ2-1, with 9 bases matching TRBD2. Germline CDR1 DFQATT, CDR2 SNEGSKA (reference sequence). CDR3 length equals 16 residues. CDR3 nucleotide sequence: TGCAGTTCTAGATATCATGGCGGGAGGGCCTACAATGAGCAGTTCTTC. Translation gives CSSRYHGGRAYNEQFF.

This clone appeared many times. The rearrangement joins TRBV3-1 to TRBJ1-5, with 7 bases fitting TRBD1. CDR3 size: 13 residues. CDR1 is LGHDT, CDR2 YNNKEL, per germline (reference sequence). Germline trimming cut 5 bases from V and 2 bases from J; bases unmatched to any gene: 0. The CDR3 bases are TGTGCCAGCAGCGGACAGGGCAATCAGCCCCAGCATTTT. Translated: CASSGQGNQPQHF.

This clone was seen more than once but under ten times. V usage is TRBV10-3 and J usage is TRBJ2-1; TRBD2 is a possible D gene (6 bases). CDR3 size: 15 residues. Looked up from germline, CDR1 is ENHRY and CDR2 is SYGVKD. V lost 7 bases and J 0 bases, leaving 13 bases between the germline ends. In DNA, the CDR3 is TGTGCCATCATCACTAGCTTCCTCTCCTACAATGAGCAGTTCTTC. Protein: CAIITSFLSYNEQFF.